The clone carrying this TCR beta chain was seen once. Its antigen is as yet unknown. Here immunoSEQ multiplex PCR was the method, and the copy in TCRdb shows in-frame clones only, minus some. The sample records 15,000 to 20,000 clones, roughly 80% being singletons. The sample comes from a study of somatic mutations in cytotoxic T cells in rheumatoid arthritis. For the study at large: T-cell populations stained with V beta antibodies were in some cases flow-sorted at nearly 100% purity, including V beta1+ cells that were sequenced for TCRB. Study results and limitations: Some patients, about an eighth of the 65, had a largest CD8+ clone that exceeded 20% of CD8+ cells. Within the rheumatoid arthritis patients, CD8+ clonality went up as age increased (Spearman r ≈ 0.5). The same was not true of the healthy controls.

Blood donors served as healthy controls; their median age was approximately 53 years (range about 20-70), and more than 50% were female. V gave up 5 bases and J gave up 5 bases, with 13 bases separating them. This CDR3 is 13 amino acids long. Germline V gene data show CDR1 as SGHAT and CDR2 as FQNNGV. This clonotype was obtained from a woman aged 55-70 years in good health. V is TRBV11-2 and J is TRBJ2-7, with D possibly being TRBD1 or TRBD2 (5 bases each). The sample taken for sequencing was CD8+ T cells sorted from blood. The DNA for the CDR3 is TGTGCCAGCAGCCTGGGGGTTAACGACGAGCAGTACTTC. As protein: CASSLGVNDEQYF. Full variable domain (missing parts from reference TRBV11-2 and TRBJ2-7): EAGVAQSPRYKIIEKRQSVAFWCNPISGHATLYWYQQILGQGPKLLIQFQNNGVVDDSQLPKDRFSAERLKGVDSTLKIQPAKLEDSAVYLCASSLGVNDEQYFGPGTRLTVT.